These 26 T cell receptor beta chains came from one sample sequenced in a study of blood T cell repertoires in COVID-19. TCRdb's table, derived via immunoSEQ multiplex PCR, lists solely in-frame clones and lacks some. In the table there are around 260,000 clones, approximately 90% of which are singletons. Source material: PBMCs or T cells enriched from blood (not recorded which). The receptors originated from a woman aged 25 to 45 who had recovered from COVID-19.

CDR3 nucleotides: TGTGCCAGCAGCTCCTCCCTGGGAGGGCAAGAGCAGTTCTTC. This codes for CASSSSLGGQEQFF. The chain couples TRBV7-3 to TRBJ2-1, with 7 bases that match TRBD2. This CDR3 spans 14 amino acids. V trimming: 4 bases; J trimming: 10 bases; junction bases outside the gene matches: 10. Germline V gene data show CDR1 as SGHTA and CDR2 as FQGTGA. Based on the CDR3 plus reference TRBV7-3 and TRBJ2-1, the full variable domain is GAGVSQTPSNKVTEKGKYVELRCDPISGHTALYWYRQSLGQGPEFLIYFQGTGAADDSGLPNDRFFAVRPEGSVSTLKIQRTERGDSAVYLCASSSSLGGQEQFFGPGTRLTVL.

The chain couples TRBV6-5 to TRBJ1-6; 7 positions agree with TRBD1. Losses at the gene ends were 6 bases for V and 4 bases for J; bases not matched to a gene: 6. Germline CDR1 MNHEY, CDR2 SVGAGI. The CDR3 loop spans 15 amino acids. This chain's CDR3 is CASRGTDLYNSPLHF. For the CDR3, the DNA is TGTGCCAGCAGGGGGACAGACTTATATAATTCACCCCTCCACTTT.

The chain carries TRBV19 and TRBJ2-5, with 7 positions matching TRBD2. J gave up 5 bases and V 4 bases, and 4 bases lay outside the gene matches. Per germline, CDR1 LNHDA and CDR2 SQIVND (reference sequence). The CDR3 covers 13 residues. CDR3 nucleotide sequence: TGTGCCAGTAGTAGGGTCGGGAGGGAGACCCAGTACTTC. This codes for CASSRVGRETQYF.

The chain employs TRBV7-2 and TRBJ2-7, with D maybe TRBD1 (6 bases). The CDR3 has 14 amino acids. Trimming removed 5 bases at V and 1 base at J, with 12 bases between. Looked up from germline, CDR1 is SGHTA and CDR2 is FQGNSA. The CDR3 protein is CASSPPGQSYEQYF. The CDR3 nucleotides read TGTGCCAGCAGCCCCCCGGGACAATCCTACGAGCAGTACTTC.

This clone has just one count. CDR3 coding DNA: TGTGCCAGCAGCTCAAGCGGGGGAACATACAATGAGCAGTTCTTC. Its protein product is CASSSSGGTYNEQFF. The chain carries TRBV7-2 and TRBJ2-1, with 8 bases lining up with TRBD2. The CDR3 sequence is 15 residues long. The ends lost 4 bases at V and 4 bases at J; junction bases unmatched: 6. From germline, CDR1 is SGHTA and CDR2 FQGNSA.

In this sample, this clone turned up once. The J gene is TRBJ2-1, the V gene TRBV3-1 (or the pseudogene TRBV3-2), with D perhaps TRBD2 (5 bases). V lost 4 bases and J lost 0, with 13 bases in between. This CDR3 is built from 16 residues. Germline loops: CDR1 LGHDT, CDR2 YNNKEL (reference sequence). The CDR3 here is CASSPHGSGSYNEQFF. The CDR3 bases are TGTGCCAGCAGCCCGCACGGAAGCGGCTCCTACAATGAGCAGTTCTTC.

The CDR3 DNA is TGTGCCAGCGCGGGGAAGAACTCTGGGGCCAACGTCCTGACTTTC. Its protein is CASAGKNSGANVLTF. The V and J genes are TRBV9 and TRBJ2-6; tentative D call: TRBD2 (6 bases). Germline V gene lookup returns CDR1 SGDLS and CDR2 YYNGEE. V gave up 7 bases and J gave up 0 bases, with 11 bases separating them. This CDR3 spans 15 amino acids.

The chain has TRBV5-1 and TRBJ1-2; D not resolved. V was cut by 2 bases and J by 2 bases, with 4 bases left in between. The CDR3 is made up of 12 amino acids. Germline V gives CDR1 SGHRS, CDR2 YFSETQ. The CDR3 nucleotides read TGCGCCAGCAGCTTACAAAACTATGGCTACACCTTC. This codes for CASSLQNYGYTF.

This clone was detected once. The chain links TRBV3-1 (or the pseudogene TRBV3-2) to TRBJ2-1; the D gene is possibly TRBD1 (5 bases). Trimming removed 0 bases at V and 5 bases at J, with 14 bases between. Germline V gene lookup returns CDR1 LGHDT and CDR2 YNNKEL (reference sequence). The CDR3 spans 16 residues. The CDR3 DNA follows: TGTGCCAGCAGCCAAGAAGGGGCAGGGCTCCACAATGAGCAGTTCTTC. It codes for CASSQEGAGLHNEQFF.

The chain carries TRBV9 and TRBJ2-7; 9 nucleotides align to TRBD1. The germline gives CDR1 SGDLS, CDR2 YYNGEE. V trimming: 0 bases; J trimming: 2 bases; junction bases outside the gene matches: 0. This CDR3 contains 14 residues. The CDR3 here is CASSVGDRAYEQYF. CDR3 DNA: TGTGCCAGCAGCGTAGGGGACAGGGCCTACGAGCAGTACTTC.

This chain connects TRBV14 to TRBJ2-6; possibly TRBD1 for D (6 bases). With 4 bases removed from V and 1 base from J, the gap between germline ends came to 8 bases. The germline V gene encodes CDR1 SGHDN and CDR2 FVKESK. This CDR3 region has 15 residues. The chain's CDR3 is CASSRTGSGANVLTF. CDR3 DNA sequence: TGTGCCAGCAGCCGAACAGGGTCTGGGGCCAACGTCCTGACTTTC.

The chain links TRBV18 to TRBJ2-7; 10 bases line up with TRBD2. Trimming removed 0 bases from V and 2 bases from J; junction bases left unmatched: 4. CDR3 length: 16 amino acids. Germline V CDR1 and CDR2: KGHSH, LQKENI. The CDR3 reads CASSPPGTSATYEQYF. Written as DNA, the CDR3 is TGTGCCAGCTCACCACCCGGGACTAGCGCGACCTACGAGCAGTACTTC.

This chain joins TRBV6-5 and TRBJ1-3; no clear D gene. The CDR3 consists of 15 residues. Trimming shortened V by 0 bases and J by 0 bases, and 6 bases separated the two germline ends. The germline gives CDR1 MNHEY, CDR2 SVGAGI. The CDR3 here is CASSYSSGSGNTIYF. The CDR3 DNA reads TGTGCCAGCAGTTACTCTTCGGGCTCTGGAAACACCATATATTTT.

V usage is TRBV30 and J usage is TRBJ2-3; 9 bases align to TRBD2. The CDR3 is 14 residues long. Germline V CDR1 and CDR2: GTSNPN, SVGIG (reference sequence). V shed 0 bases, J shed 4 bases, and the junction held 2 bases outside the gene matches. As DNA, the CDR3 is TGTGCCTGGAGTGTAGTAGCGGGAGCAGATACGCAGTATTTT. Its protein product is CAWSVVAGADTQYF.

The chain has TRBV5-6 and TRBJ2-3; D is undetermined. V lost 3 bases, J lost 2 bases, and 7 bases lay in between. CDR1 and CDR2 (germline): SGHDT, YYEEEE. CDR3 length: 13 amino acids. CDR3 bases: TGTGCCAGCAGCTCCCTCCCCACAGATACGCAGTATTTT. It encodes CASSSLPTDTQYF. Drawing the rest from reference TRBV5-6 and TRBJ2-3, the complete variable domain is DAGVTQSPTHLIKTRGQQVTLRCSPKSGHDTVSWYQQALGQGPQFIFQYYEEEERQRGNFPDRFSGHQFPNYSSELNVNALLLGDSALYLCASSSLPTDTQYFGPGTRLTVL.

V gene TRBV5-8 combines with J gene TRBJ1-3; 8 nucleotides match TRBD1. This CDR3 comprises 18 residues. J was trimmed by 0 bases and V by 3 bases; bases with no gene match: 11. Germline CDR1 SGHTS, CDR2 YDEGEE. In DNA, the CDR3 is TGTGCCAGCAGCTCCCAGGGGGCAGGTTTTCACTCTGGAAACACCATATATTTT. This gives the protein CASSSQGAGFHSGNTIYF.

The chain combines TRBV7-2 with TRBJ2-1, with 11 bases matching TRBD2. The CDR3 totals 15 residues. Germline V gene lookup returns CDR1 SGHTA and CDR2 FQGNSA. Trimming took 6 bases from V and 6 from J; bases not matched to a gene: 7. For the CDR3, the DNA is TGTGCCAGCAGTTCGACCGGGACTAGCGGCAATGAGCAGTTCTTC. Protein sequence: CASSSTGTSGNEQFF.

The chain combines TRBV28 with TRBJ1-1; 7 bases map to TRBD1. Germline assignment: CDR1 MDHEN and CDR2 SYDVKM. Trimming took 4 bases from V and 0 from J; bases not matched to a gene: 2. The CDR3 has 14 amino acids. The CDR3 is CASSSGTVNTEAFF. CDR3 nucleotide sequence: TGTGCCAGCAGTTCTGGGACAGTGAACACTGAAGCTTTCTTT.

The rearrangement uses TRBV5-1 and TRBJ2-5, with TRBD2 identical over 12 bases. CDR3 length: 19 amino acids. CDR1 and CDR2 from the germline V gene are SGHRS and YFSETQ. After removal of 5 bases from V and 4 bases from J, the junction contained 18 bases not matched to a gene. The CDR3 protein is CASRVQGASTSGRLETQYF. CDR3 coding DNA: TGCGCCAGCAGGGTCCAGGGGGCATCGACTAGCGGGAGATTAGAGACCCAGTACTTC.

CDR3 in amino acids: CASSSELQETQYF. The DNA for the CDR3 is TGTGCCAGCAGTTCAGAATTGCAAGAGACCCAGTACTTC. The chain recombines TRBV2 with TRBJ2-5; D is unclear. Germline V gives CDR1 SNHLY, CDR2 FYNNEI. Trimming cost V 5 bases and J 2 bases, with 9 bases left between them. The length of the CDR3 is 13 residues.

This chain connects TRBV6-2 or TRBV6-3 to TRBJ1-1, with D maybe TRBD1 (6 bases). The CDR3 is 17 amino acids. Per germline, CDR1 MNHEY and CDR2 SVGEGT. V lost 5 bases and J 1 base, leaving 20 bases between the germline ends. CDR3 bases: TGTGCCAGCAGTCAATTTGGGGCAGGGGCACGGAACACTGAAGCTTTCTTT. Protein product: CASSQFGAGARNTEAFF.

The chain uses TRBV19 and TRBJ1-5; 7 bases are a match to TRBD1. Germline V CDR1 and CDR2: LNHDA, SQIVND (reference sequence). This CDR3 comprises 13 residues. V lost 5 bases and J lost 6; bases outside the gene matches: 4. Here the CDR3 DNA reads TGTGCCAGTAGTGACAGGGTTGGTCAGCCCCAGCATTTT. Residues: CASSDRVGQPQHF.

The chain employs TRBV7-2 and TRBJ2-1; 12 positions match TRBD2. This CDR3 region has 17 residues. The V segment lost 5 bases and the J segment 4 bases; nucleotides outside the gene matches: 9. From germline, CDR1 is SGHTA and CDR2 FQGNSA. The CDR3, as DNA: TGTGCCAGCAGCCTGAACCTAGCGGGAGGGGCATACAATGAGCAGTTCTTC. Protein: CASSLNLAGGAYNEQFF.

This sequence joins TRBV7-2 and TRBJ2-3, with D possibly being TRBD2 (6 bases). This CDR3 region has 16 residues. CDR1 and CDR2 (germline): SGHTA, FQGNSA. V lost 2 bases to trimming and J lost 0 bases, with 12 bases between them. CDR3 in amino acids: CASSLSGGASTDTQYF. CDR3 DNA: TGTGCCAGCAGCTTATCCGGCGGGGCCAGCACAGATACGCAGTATTTT.

This clone was seen more than once but under ten times. The chain links TRBV12-3 or TRBV12-4 to TRBJ1-5; perhaps TRBD1 as D (5 bases). The CDR3 runs 12 residues. Trimming removed 5 bases at V and 12 bases at J, with 14 bases between. For the CDR3, the DNA is TGTGCCAGCAGTCCCAGGGAATCCGACCAGCATTTT. It specifies CASSPRESDQHF.

The rearrangement uses TRBV5-8 and TRBJ2-5; TRBD2 matches at 7 bases. This CDR3 comprises 16 residues. Trimming removed 5 bases from V and 4 bases from J; junction bases left unmatched: 14. Germline CDR1 is SGHTS and CDR2 is YDEGEE. The CDR3 sequence is CASRPGRTALGETQYF. Here the CDR3 DNA reads TGTGCCAGCAGACCCGGGAGGACGGCCCTAGGAGAGACCCAGTACTTC.